This T cell receptor (beta chain) originates from a study of blood T cell repertoires in COVID-19. Study-wide background: From T cells, B-cell-depleted T cells, or PBMCs came the material, which was cDNA or gDNA.

Authors' analysis steps: Estimation of nucleated cell counts relied on the amplification of reference gene primers. Produced via immunoSEQ multiplex PCR; TCRdb's table is partial and in-frame only. From that table come the V and J calls and clone size; the DNA was used to work out D and trimming. The sample lists under 200,000 clones; around 76% were seen once. The sequenced sample was peripheral blood. This receptor was taken from a woman in her sixties with COVID-19, enrolled during active disease.

DNA for the CDR3: TGTGCCAGCAGCCTCATGACAGGGGGCATCACCTACGAGCAGTACTTC. It translates to CASSLMTGGITYEQYF. The rearrangement joins TRBV7-6 to TRBJ2-7; 10 nucleotides agree with TRBD1. The ends lost 5 bases at V and 2 bases at J; junction bases unmatched: 9. The CDR3 has 16 amino acids. Germline V gives CDR1 SGHVS, CDR2 FNYEAQ.